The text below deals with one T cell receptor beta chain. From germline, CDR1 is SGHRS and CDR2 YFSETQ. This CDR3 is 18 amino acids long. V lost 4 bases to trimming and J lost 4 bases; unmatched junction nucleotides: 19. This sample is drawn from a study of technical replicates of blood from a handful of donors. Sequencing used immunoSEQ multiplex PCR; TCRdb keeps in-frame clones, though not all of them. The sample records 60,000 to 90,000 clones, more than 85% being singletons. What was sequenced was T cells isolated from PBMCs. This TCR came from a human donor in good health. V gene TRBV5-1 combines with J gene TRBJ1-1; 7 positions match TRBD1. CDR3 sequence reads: CASSLTISGGYVGTEAFF. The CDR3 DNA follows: TGCGCCAGCAGCCTTACAATTTCAGGGGGGTATGTAGGCACTGAAGCTTTCTTT.